The clone carrying this T cell receptor (beta chain) was counted at least ten times. The antigen is not known. The sample comes from a study of T cell repertoires in cytomegalovirus infection. Study in general: Both a matching HLA type and CMV infection were indicated by public TCR beta signatures. Findings of the study overall: The cumulative frequency of public TCR beta families distinguished individuals who carried CMV together with the relevant HLA. HLA-C-restricted CMV clonotypes gave the most frequent clonotype in two of eight donors.

One entry per CDR3 protein, called by TCRdb with MiXCR from the reads. The sample holds about 400,000 distinct CDR3 sequences, 15% to 20% seen once. The receptor was derived from a human donor in good health (CMV status not recorded). Some clones in this sample may be carry-over from other donors' samples. The material sequenced was PBMCs.

The CDR3, as DNA: TGTGCCAGCAGCTTAGCGAGACTAGCGGGAAGTTTGGAGACCCAGTACTTC. Translation: CASSLARLAGSLETQYF. The chain employs TRBV7-6 and TRBJ2-5; 11 bases are shared with TRBD2. Per germline, CDR1 SGHVS and CDR2 FNYEAQ. CDR3 size: 17 residues. Trimming took 0 bases from V and 5 from J; bases not matched to a gene: 8.